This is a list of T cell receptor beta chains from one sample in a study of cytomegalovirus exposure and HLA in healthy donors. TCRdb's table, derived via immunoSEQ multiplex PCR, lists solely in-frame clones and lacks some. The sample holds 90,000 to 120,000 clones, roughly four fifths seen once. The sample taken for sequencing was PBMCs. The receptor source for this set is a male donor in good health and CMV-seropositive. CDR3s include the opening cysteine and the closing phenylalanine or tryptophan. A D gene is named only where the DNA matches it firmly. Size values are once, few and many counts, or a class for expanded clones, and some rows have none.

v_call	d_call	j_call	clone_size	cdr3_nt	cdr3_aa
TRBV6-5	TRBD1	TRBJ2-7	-	TGTGCCAGCAGCCCCAGGGGGTATGAGCAGTACTTC	CASSPRGYEQYF
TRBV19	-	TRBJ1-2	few	TGTGCCAGTAGTATTTGGGAGTACGCTAACTATGGCTACACCTTC	CASSIWEYANYGYTF
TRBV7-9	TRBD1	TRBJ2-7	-	TGTGCCAGCAGCTTGGGGACAGGGGTTTCGGATGAGCAGTACTTC	CASSLGTGVSDEQYF
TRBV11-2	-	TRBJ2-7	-	TGTGCCAGCAGCTTAGAGGATTGGGCAGTAGACTACGAGCAGTACTTC	CASSLEDWAVDYEQYF
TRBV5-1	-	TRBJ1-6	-	TGCGCCAGCAGCTCAGGACTTTACCCTACCTATAATTCACCCCTCCACTTT	CASSSGLYPTYNSPLHF
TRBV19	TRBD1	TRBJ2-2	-	TGTGCCAGTGGGGGGACAGGGAACACCGGGGAGCTGTTTTTT	CASGGTGNTGELFF
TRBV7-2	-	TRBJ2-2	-	TGTGCCAGCAGCCCTCATGGGGGACAGAACACCGGGGAGCTGTTTTTT	CASSPHGGQNTGELFF
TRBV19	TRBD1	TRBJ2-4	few	TGTGCCAGTAGTAAGGGGACAGGGCTTGGGGAAATAGCCAAAAACATTCAGTACTTC	CASSKGTGLGEIAKNIQYF
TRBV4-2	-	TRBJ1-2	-	TGTGCCAGCAGCCAAGAATCCGGGGGACCCTATGGCTACACCTTC	CASSQESGGPYGYTF
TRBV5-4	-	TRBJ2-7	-	TGTGCCAGCAGCTTATCAGACAGACTCTACGAGCAGTACTTC	CASSLSDRLYEQYF
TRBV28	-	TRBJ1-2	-	TGTGCCAGCAGACGCGGACAAACTAACTATGGCTACACCTTC	CASRRGQTNYGYTF
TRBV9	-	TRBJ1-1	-	TGTGCCAGCAGCGTAGATAGTAACACTGAAGCTTTCTTT	CASSVDSNTEAFF
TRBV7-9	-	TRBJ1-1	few	TGTGCCAGCAGCCCTGAAGCGGGGCTTAGAAACACTGAAGCTTTCTTT	CASSPEAGLRNTEAFF
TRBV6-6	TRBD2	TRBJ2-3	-	TGTGCCAGCAGTTCACGGACTAGCGCTTCGGATACGCAGTATTTT	CASSSRTSASDTQYF
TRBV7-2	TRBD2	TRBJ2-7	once	TGTGCCAGCAGCCAAGACAGGGCTAGCGGGGAGGAGCAGTACTTC	CASSQDRASGEEQYF
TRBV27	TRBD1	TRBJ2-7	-	TGTGCCAGCAGCCCGGACAGGTTTGTCTACGAGCAGTACTTC	CASSPDRFVYEQYF
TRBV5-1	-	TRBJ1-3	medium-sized	TGCGCCAGCAGCTCGGACAGCCAAAGCTCTGGAAACACCATATATTTT	CASSSDSQSSGNTIYF
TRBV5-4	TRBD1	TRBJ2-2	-	TGTGCCAGCAGCTTGGGCTTCCGGGACAGGGAAGGCGGGGAGCTGTTTTTT	CASSLGFRDREGGELFF
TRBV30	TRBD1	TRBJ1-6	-	TGTGCCTCGAAGGACAGGGGGGGCTGGGCCCTCCACTTT	CASKDRGGWALHF
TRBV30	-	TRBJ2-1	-	TGTGCCTGGGGACATGACAGTAACAATGAGCAGTTCTTC	CAWGHDSNNEQFF
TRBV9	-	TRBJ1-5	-	TGTGCCAGCAGCGGTGACGGGAGAAATCAGCCCCAGCATTTT	CASSGDGRNQPQHF
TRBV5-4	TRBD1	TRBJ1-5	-	TGTGCCAGCAGCAAGGACAGGGGGCAACAGCCCCAGCATTTT	CASSKDRGQQPQHF
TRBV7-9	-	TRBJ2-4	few	TGTGCCATCCCGAATCTCTGGGGAGGTCACAAAAACATTCAGTACTTC	CAIPNLWGGHKNIQYF
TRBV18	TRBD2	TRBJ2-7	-	TGTGCCAGCTCACCACCTGGCGGGGGGACCTACGAGCAGTACTTC	CASSPPGGGTYEQYF
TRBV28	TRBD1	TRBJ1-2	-	TGTGCCAGCAACCGTCCCGGGACAGGGGCTAATGGCTACACCTTC	CASNRPGTGANGYTF
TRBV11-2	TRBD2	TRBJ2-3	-	TGTGCCAGCAGCCCGCGGGGTAGCGGGGACACAGATACGCAGTATTTT	CASSPRGSGDTDTQYF
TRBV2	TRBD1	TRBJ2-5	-	TGTGCCAGCAGGCGGGACAGGGCTAAAGAGACCCAGTACTTC	CASRRDRAKETQYF
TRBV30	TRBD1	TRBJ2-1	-	TGTGCCTGGGTTGGACAGGGGTTTTTAGGGGATGAGCAGTTCTTC	CAWVGQGFLGDEQFF
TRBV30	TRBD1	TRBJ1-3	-	TGTGCCTGGACTAGGACAGGGAACTCTGGAAACACCATATATTTT	CAWTRTGNSGNTIYF
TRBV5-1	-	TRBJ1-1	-	TGCGCCAGCAGCTTGGGGCGCGGTGAAGCTTTCTTT	CASSLGRGEAFF
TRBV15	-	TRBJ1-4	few	TGTGCCACCAGCAGAGATTCTGCCCTACAGGTTTCGAATGAAAAACTGTTTTTT	CATSRDSALQVSNEKLFF
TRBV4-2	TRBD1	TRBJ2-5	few	TGTGCCAGCCGCGAGTCAGGGGGAAGCGAGACCCAGTACTTC	CASRESGGSETQYF
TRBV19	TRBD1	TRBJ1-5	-	TGTGCCAGTGGATATCCGGGACAGGGAGTTTCGTTAAGCAATCAGCCCCAGCATTTT	CASGYPGQGVSLSNQPQHF
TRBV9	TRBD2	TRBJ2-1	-	TGTGCCAGCAGCGGGCTAGCGGATTACAATGAGCAGTTCTTC	CASSGLADYNEQFF
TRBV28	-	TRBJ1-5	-	TGTGCCAGCAGTCTACGGTCTAGCAATCAGCCCCAGCATTTT	CASSLRSSNQPQHF
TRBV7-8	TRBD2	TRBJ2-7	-	TGTGCCAGCAGCTTACGTCGGGGAGGGTACGAGCAGTACTTC	CASSLRRGGYEQYF
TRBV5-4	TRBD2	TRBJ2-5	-	TGTGCCAGCAGCCGAATTGCGGGGGTTGAGACCCAGTACTTC	CASSRIAGVETQYF
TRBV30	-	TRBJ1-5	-	TGTGCCTGGAGTGTCAGTCAGTCAGTGGAGCCCCAGCATTTT	CAWSVSQSVEPQHF
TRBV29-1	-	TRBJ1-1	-	TGCAGCGTTGGACATCCGAACACTGAAGCTTTCTTT	CSVGHPNTEAFF
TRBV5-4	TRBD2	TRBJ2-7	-	TGTGCCAGCAGCTTGTACCTAGCGGGGGGATGCGAGCAGTACTTC	CASSLYLAGGCEQYF
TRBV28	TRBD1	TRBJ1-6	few	TGTGCCAGCAGTTTGGGACAGCTCAATTCACCCCTCCACTTT	CASSLGQLNSPLHF